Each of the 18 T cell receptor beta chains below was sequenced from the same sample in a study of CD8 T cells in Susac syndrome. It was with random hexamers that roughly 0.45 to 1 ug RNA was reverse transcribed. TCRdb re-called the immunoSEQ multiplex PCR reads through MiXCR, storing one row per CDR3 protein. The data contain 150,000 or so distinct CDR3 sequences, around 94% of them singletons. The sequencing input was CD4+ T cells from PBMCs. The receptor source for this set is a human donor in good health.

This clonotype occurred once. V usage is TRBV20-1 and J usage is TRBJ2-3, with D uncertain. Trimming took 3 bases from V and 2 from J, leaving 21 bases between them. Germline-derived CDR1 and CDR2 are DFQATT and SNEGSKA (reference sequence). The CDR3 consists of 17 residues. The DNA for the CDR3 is TGCAGTGCTAGTTTGCCCCGACAAAACCACTACACAGATACGCAGTATTTT. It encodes CSASLPRQNHYTDTQYF.

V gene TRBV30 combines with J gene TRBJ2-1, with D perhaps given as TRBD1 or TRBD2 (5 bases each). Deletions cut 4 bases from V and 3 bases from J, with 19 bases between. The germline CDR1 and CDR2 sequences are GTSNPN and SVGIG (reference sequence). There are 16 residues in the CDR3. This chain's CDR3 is CAWTPLGVDYYNEQFF. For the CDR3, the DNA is TGTGCCTGGACTCCTCTGGGGGTAGACTACTACAATGAGCAGTTCTTC.

This CDR3 reads CASSQGQGIVERGGYTF. For the CDR3, the DNA is TGTGCCAGCAGCCAAGGACAGGGGATTGTCGAACGAGGTGGCTACACCTTC. The chain carries TRBV12-3 or TRBV12-4 and TRBJ1-2, with 9 positions matching TRBD1. V shed 6 bases, J shed 7 bases, and the junction held 18 bases outside the gene matches. The CDR3 is 17 residues long.

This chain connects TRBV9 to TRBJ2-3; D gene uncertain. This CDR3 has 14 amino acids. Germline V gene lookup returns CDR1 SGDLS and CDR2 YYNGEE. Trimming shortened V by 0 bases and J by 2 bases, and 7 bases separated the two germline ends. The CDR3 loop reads CASSVALFTDTQYF. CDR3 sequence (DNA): TGTGCCAGCAGCGTAGCCCTATTCACAGATACGCAGTATTTT.

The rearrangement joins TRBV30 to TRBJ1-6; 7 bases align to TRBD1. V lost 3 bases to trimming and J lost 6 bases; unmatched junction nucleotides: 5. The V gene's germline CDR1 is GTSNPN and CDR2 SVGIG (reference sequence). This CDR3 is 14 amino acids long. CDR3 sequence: CAWSDGTVNSPLHF. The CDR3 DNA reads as TGTGCCTGGAGCGATGGGACAGTTAATTCACCCCTCCACTTT.

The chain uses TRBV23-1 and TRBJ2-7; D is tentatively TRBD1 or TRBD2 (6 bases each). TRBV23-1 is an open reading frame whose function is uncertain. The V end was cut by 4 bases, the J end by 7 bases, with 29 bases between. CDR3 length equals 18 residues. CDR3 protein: CASSPFSGNRDLALEQYF. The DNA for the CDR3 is TGCGCCAGCAGTCCCTTCAGCGGTAACAGGGACTTAGCTCTGGAGCAGTACTTC.

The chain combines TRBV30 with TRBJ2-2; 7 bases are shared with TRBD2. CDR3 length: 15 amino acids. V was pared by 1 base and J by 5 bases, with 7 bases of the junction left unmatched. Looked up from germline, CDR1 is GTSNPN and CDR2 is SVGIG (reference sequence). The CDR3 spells CAWSAQGGWTGELFF. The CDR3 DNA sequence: TGTGCCTGGAGTGCCCAGGGAGGGTGGACCGGGGAGCTGTTTTTT.

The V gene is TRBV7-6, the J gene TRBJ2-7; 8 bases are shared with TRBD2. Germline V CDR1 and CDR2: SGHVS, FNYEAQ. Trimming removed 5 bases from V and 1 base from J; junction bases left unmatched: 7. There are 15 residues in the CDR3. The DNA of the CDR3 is TGTGCCAGCAGCCCTCGACTAGCGAGATCCTACGAGCAGTACTTC. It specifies CASSPRLARSYEQYF.

The CDR3 here is CATSRDRAGEQFF. The CDR3 nucleotides are TGTGCCACCAGCAGAGATCGGGCCGGTGAGCAGTTCTTC. This chain connects TRBV15 to TRBJ2-1; D call uncertain. This CDR3 comprises 13 residues. The V end was cut by 0 bases, the J end by 9 bases, with 9 bases between. Germline V gives CDR1 LNHNV, CDR2 YYDKDF (reference sequence). The variable domain in full, with the rest retrieved from reference TRBV15 and TRBJ2-1, is DAMVIQNPRYQVTQFGKPVTLSCSQTLNHNVMYWYQQKSSQAPKLLFHYYDKDFNNEADTPDNFQSRRPNTSFCFLDIRSPGLGDTAMYLCATSRDRAGEQFFGPGTRLTVL.

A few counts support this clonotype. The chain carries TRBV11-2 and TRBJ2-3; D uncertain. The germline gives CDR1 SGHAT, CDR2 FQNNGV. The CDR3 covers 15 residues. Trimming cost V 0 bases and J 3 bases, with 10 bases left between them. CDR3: CASSLDRKGTDTQYF. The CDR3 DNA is TGTGCCAGCAGCTTAGACAGAAAAGGAACAGATACGCAGTATTTT.

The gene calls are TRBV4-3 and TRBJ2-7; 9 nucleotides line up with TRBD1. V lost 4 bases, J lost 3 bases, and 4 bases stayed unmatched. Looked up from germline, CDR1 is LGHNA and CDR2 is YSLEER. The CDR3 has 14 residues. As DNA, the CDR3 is TGCGCCAGCAGCCCCGAGACAGGGGGCTACGAGCAGTACTTC. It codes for CASSPETGGYEQYF.

For the CDR3, the DNA is TGTGCCACGGGTGCCGGGACAGGGGATTCGGGGCTGCAGTTCTTC. It codes for CATGAGTGDSGLQFF. The J gene is TRBJ2-1, the V gene TRBV24-1; 10 nucleotides line up with TRBD1. Germline lookup yields CDR1 KGHDR and CDR2 SFDVKD. V lost 10 bases, J lost 12 bases, and 17 bases stayed unmatched. CDR3 length: 15 amino acids.

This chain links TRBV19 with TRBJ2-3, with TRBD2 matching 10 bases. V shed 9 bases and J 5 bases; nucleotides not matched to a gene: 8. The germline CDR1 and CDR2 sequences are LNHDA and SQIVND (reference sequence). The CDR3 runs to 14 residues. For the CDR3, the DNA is TGTGCCAGCAGCGGGGGGGCAGGTAGAGATACGCAGTATTTT. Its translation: CASSGGAGRDTQYF.

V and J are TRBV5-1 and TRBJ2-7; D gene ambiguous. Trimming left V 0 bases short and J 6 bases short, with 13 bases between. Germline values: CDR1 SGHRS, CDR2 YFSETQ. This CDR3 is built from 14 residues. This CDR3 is CASSLGPDSGEQYF. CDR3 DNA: TGCGCCAGCAGCTTGGGCCCTGACTCCGGCGAGCAGTACTTC. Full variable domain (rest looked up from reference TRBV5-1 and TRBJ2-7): KAGVTQTPRYLIKTRGQQVTLSCSPISGHRSVSWYQQTPGQGLQFLFEYFSETQRNKGNFPGRFSGRQFSNSRSEMNVSTLELGDSALYLCASSLGPDSGEQYFGPGTRLTVT.

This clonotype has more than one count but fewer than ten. Here the CDR3 reads CASSLANYGYTF. The CDR3 DNA is TGTGCCAGCAGTTTGGCCAACTATGGCTACACCTTC. This chain links TRBV12-3 or TRBV12-4 with TRBJ1-2; D uncertain. This CDR3 region has 12 residues. V was cut by 3 bases and J by 2 bases, with 4 bases left in between.

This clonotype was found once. The CDR3 loop is CASSYAGVHEQYF. The CDR3 DNA is TGTGCCAGCAGTTACGCCGGGGTCCACGAGCAGTACTTC. This chain links TRBV6-2 or TRBV6-3 with TRBJ2-7, with D possibly TRBD2 on 5 matching bases. This CDR3 has 13 residues. From germline, CDR1 is MNHEY and CDR2 SVGEGT. Trimming shortened V by 2 bases and J by 5 bases, and 10 bases separated the two germline ends.

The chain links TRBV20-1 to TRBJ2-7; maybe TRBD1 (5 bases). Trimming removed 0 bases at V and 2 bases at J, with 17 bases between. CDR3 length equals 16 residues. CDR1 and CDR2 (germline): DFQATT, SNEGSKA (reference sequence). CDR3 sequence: CSARDSVDTAPYEQYF. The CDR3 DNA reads TGCAGTGCTAGAGATTCCGTGGACACGGCCCCCTACGAGCAGTACTTC.

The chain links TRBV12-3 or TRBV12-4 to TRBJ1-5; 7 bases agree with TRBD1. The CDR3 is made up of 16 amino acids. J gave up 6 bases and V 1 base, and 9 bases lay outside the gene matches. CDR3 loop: CASSLGTGVSGQPQHF. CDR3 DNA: TGTGCCAGCAGTTTAGGTACAGGGGTATCAGGTCAGCCCCAGCATTTT.